This entry concerns a single T cell receptor beta chain. No antigen is known for it. Base quality data are lacking; no much larger clone is found one base away. This entry belongs to a study of tumour-infiltrating T cells in Burkitt lymphoma (dated by TCRdb to 2020 to 2022). Some background on the complete study: The Burkitt lymphoma cohort included 70 to 95 patients and covered every epidemiological subtype of the disease. TCR repertoire data were compared against clinical outcome, and productive clonality predicted overall survival and progression-free survival independently of established prognostic factors such as age at diagnosis. The research as a whole found: Several public clonotypes shared across numerous Burkitt lymphoma patients were found, suggesting shared tumour neoantigen selection absent from diffuse large B-cell lymphoma.

From a lookup of the germline V gene (reference sequence), CDR1 and CDR2 are MNHNY and SVGAGI. V lost 6 bases and J lost 6 bases, and the count of bases not matched to a germline gene is 4. The CDR3 goes from the cysteine to the phenylalanine over 12 residues. The retained sequence is limited to the CDR3, 36 bases, with the frame set at the first base. The library relied on the immunoSEQ multiplex PCR assay. TCRdb obtained this table from immuneACCESS and retained in-frame rearrangements with V and J assigned. These tables miss some clones; where compared with another copy, unresolved V genes account for less than half of the shortfall, and the remainder is unexplained. This sample comprises about 6,600 clones, more than 75% of them detected only once. The top ten constitute about 10% of the sample.

This TCR was recovered from a human donor with Burkitt lymphoma. Material for sequencing was tumor tissue. The sequence links TRBV6-6 to TRBJ1-2, with 7 bases matching TRBD1. CDR3 reads: CASSPGTDGYTF. The sequence in DNA is TGTGCCAGCAGCCCCGGGACAGATGGCTACACCTTC.